The present entry profiles one T cell receptor beta chain with its context. Blood was collected, approximately 2.5 ml per donor. CDR1 and CDR2 from the germline V gene are SGHRS and YFSETQ. CDR3 size: 13 residues. This sample was included in a study of monozygotic twins with inflammatory bowel disease. Researchers generated cDNA in eight separate reactions per sample. For each CDR3 protein, TCRdb gives one entry from its re-call of the 5' RACE reads, without DNA. This table holds 150,000 to 200,000 distinct CDR3 sequences. The sample taken for sequencing was blood. The chain employs TRBV5-1 and TRBJ2-5. The TCR sequence derives from a human donor with ulcerative colitis or Crohn's disease, or a healthy co-twin of an affected twin (not recorded which). The CDR3 sequence: CASQDWGQETQYF.